One sample yielded the 4 T cell receptor beta chains listed below, sequenced in a study of T cell changes during pregnancy in multiple sclerosis. Using immunoSEQ multiplex PCR, the repertoire was profiled, and TCRdb retains in-frame clones only, with some absent. The sample lists some 70,000 clones, roughly nine tenths occurring once. Sample: CD8+ T cells from peripheral blood mononuclear cells, taken before pregnancy. The receptors come from a female donor with multiple sclerosis, enrolled in a pregnancy study.

J is TRBJ2-7 and V is TRBV6-1; D perhaps matches TRBD1 (6 bases). With 2 bases removed from V and 2 bases from J, the gap between germline ends came to 10 bases. Germline CDR1 is MNHNS and CDR2 is SASEGT. The CDR3 length is 14 residues. CDR3 sequence: CASSERTVTYEQYF. In nucleotides, the CDR3 is TGTGCCAGCAGTGAACGGACAGTCACCTACGAGCAGTACTTC.

The chain recombines TRBV5-5 with TRBJ1-1, with TRBD1 matching 7 bases. This CDR3 spans 13 amino acids. The V gene end was trimmed by 4 bases and the J gene end by 7 bases; junction bases not matched to a gene: 7. Germline-derived CDR1 and CDR2 are SGHKS and YYEKEE (reference sequence). The CDR3 nucleotides read TGTGCCAGCAGCCCTGGGACAGCGTATGAAGCTTTCTTT. Translation: CASSPGTAYEAFF.

A few counts support this clone. This chain connects TRBV7-9 to TRBJ2-5; tentative D call: TRBD1 (6 bases). The CDR3 extends over 15 amino acids. Per the germline V gene, CDR1 is SEHNR and CDR2 is FQNEAQ (reference sequence). The V end was cut by 1 base, the J end by 5 bases, with 14 bases between. CDR3 sequence: CASSLVSRGLETQYF. Here the CDR3 DNA reads TGTGCCAGCAGCTTAGTTTCCAGGGGTTTGGAGACCCAGTACTTC.

The chain carries TRBV27 and TRBJ2-2; D not resolved. V was cut by 7 bases and J by 1 base, with 22 bases left in between. Germline assignment: CDR1 MNHEY and CDR2 SMNVEV (reference sequence). The CDR3 loop spans 18 amino acids. CDR3 nucleotides: TGTGCCAGCAAGAAGTCGCAGGATAACTTCGAGAACACCGGGGAGCTGTTTTTT. It encodes CASKKSQDNFENTGELFF.